Each of the 14 T cell receptor beta chains below was sequenced from the same sample in a study of ipilimumab plus nivolumab after autologous stem cell transplantation (dated by TCRdb to the early 2020s). The library was made by the immunoSEQ multiplex PCR assay. As stored in TCRdb, this immuneACCESS dataset retains in-frame rearrangements with V and J assigned. A fraction of the clones does not appear; measured against another copy, unresolved V genes explain less than half of the discrepancy, and the remainder lacks a known reason. The sample has roughly 45,000 clones on record, 70% to 90% of them singletons. Less than 0.95% of the sample belongs to the ten largest clones. The sample in question was PBMCs, obtained in a trial of ipilimumab plus nivolumab as post-transplant consolidation. The receptors were gathered from a male donor with multiple myeloma.

The chain uses TRBV9 and TRBJ2-5; 10 nucleotides align to TRBD1. V lost 7 bases, J lost 2 bases, and 5 bases stayed unmatched. Per the germline V gene, CDR1 is SGDLS and CDR2 is YYNGEE. This CDR3 is built from 14 residues. CDR3 bases: TGTGCCAGCGGGACAGGGGATGGGCAAGAGACCCAGTACTTC. It yields the protein CASGTGDGQETQYF.

The rearrangement joins TRBV7-3 to TRBJ2-7; no firm D call. The V gene lost 5 bases and the J gene lost 5 bases, with 13 bases spanning the gap. Germline V lookup: CDR1 SGHTA, CDR2 FQGTGA. The CDR3 is 13 amino acids. CDR3: CASSPPGADEQYF. CDR3 in DNA: TGTGCCAGCAGCCCACCAGGAGCCGACGAGCAGTACTTC.

The V call is TRBV18, the J call TRBJ1-5, with unresolved D. V was pared by 5 bases and J by 4 bases, with 9 bases between. The CDR3 runs 13 residues. Germline V CDR1 and CDR2: KGHSH, LQKENI. CDR3 in amino acids: CASSDMDNQPQHF. The CDR3, as DNA: TGTGCCAGCTCAGACATGGATAATCAGCCCCAGCATTTT.

This clone has only one observation. The chain couples TRBV9 to TRBJ2-2; D remains ambiguous. There are 13 residues in the CDR3. V lost 2 bases to trimming and J lost 1 base, with 3 bases between them. Looked up from germline, CDR1 is SGDLS and CDR2 is YYNGEE. The CDR3 DNA reads TGTGCCAGCAGCGTCTGGAACACCGGGGAGCTGTTTTTT. It yields the protein CASSVWNTGELFF.

With respect to this clone: Other DNA sequences in this sample translate to the same CDR3. The chain combines TRBV18 with TRBJ1-1; D is possibly TRBD1 (5 bases). CDR1 is KGHSH and CDR2 is LQKENI in the germline V gene. The CDR3 has 14 residues. Trimming left V 3 bases short and J 1 base short, with 9 bases between. The CDR3 sequence is CASSPGGGNTEAFF. The CDR3 DNA reads as TGTGCCAGCTCACCTGGCGGGGGGAACACTGAAGCTTTCTTT.

The chain couples TRBV18 to TRBJ2-1, with D tentatively TRBD1 (5 bases). Trimming shortened V by 3 bases and J by 4 bases, and 7 bases separated the two germline ends. The germline V gene has CDR1 KGHSH and CDR2 LQKENI. This CDR3 contains 13 residues. In DNA, the CDR3 is TGTGCCAGCTCACCGCCAGGGTACAATGAGCAGTTCTTC. Encoded protein: CASSPPGYNEQFF.

The chain recombines TRBV15 with TRBJ2-2, with 7 bases matching TRBD1. The length of the CDR3 is 15 residues. CDR1 and CDR2 (germline): LNHNV, YYDKDF (reference sequence). Trimming removed 1 base from V and 1 base from J; junction bases left unmatched: 0. The CDR3 reads CATSRGDRNTGELFF. The CDR3 bases are TGTGCCACCAGCAGAGGGGACAGGAACACCGGGGAGCTGTTTTTT. The complete variable domain, with remaining parts taken from reference TRBV15 and TRBJ2-2, reads DAMVIQNPRYQVTQFGKPVTLSCSQTLNHNVMYWYQQKSSQAPKLLFHYYDKDFNNEADTPDNFQSRRPNTSFCFLDIRSPGLGDTAMYLCATSRGDRNTGELFFGEGSRLTVL.

Remarks on this clone: Additional DNA sequences in this sample encode the identical CDR3. The genes are TRBV4-1 and TRBJ2-3; D call uncertain. There are 15 residues in the CDR3. With 1 base removed from V and 0 bases from J, the gap between germline ends came to 8 bases. CDR1 is MGHRA, CDR2 YSYEKL, per germline. CDR3 in DNA: TGCGCCAGCAGCCAAGGGATACTTAGCACAGATACGCAGTATTTT. Protein sequence: CASSQGILSTDTQYF.

The gene calls are TRBV27 and TRBJ2-2, with D perhaps being TRBD1 or TRBD2 (5 bases each). Germline V gene sequence: CDR1 MNHEY, CDR2 SMNVEV (reference sequence). The CDR3 is 16 residues long. V was cut by 2 bases and J by 0 bases, with 10 bases left in between. This CDR3 is CASSLGTAPNTGELFF. For the CDR3, the DNA is TGTGCCAGCAGTTTAGGGACGGCCCCGAACACCGGGGAGCTGTTTTTT.

This chain links TRBV15 with TRBJ2-7, with D possibly TRBD2 on 6 matching bases. V gave up 0 bases and J gave up 6 bases, with 12 bases separating them. CDR3 length: 14 amino acids. Germline lookup yields CDR1 LNHNV and CDR2 YYDKDF (reference sequence). CDR3 in amino acids: CATSRDRGGTEQYF. The CDR3 DNA is TGTGCCACCAGCAGAGATCGGGGAGGAACCGAGCAGTACTTC.

The rearrangement joins TRBV7-2 to TRBJ2-7; 7 bases are shared with TRBD2. CDR1 is SGHTA, CDR2 FQGNSA, per germline. The CDR3 totals 14 residues. The V and J ends lost 5 bases and 2 bases, in that order; junction bases with no gene match: 6. The DNA of the CDR3 is TGTGCCAGCAGCCTGAGCGGGGTAGCCTACGAGCAGTACTTC. Encoded protein: CASSLSGVAYEQYF.

Concerning this clone itself: The sample contains more than one DNA sequence encoding this CDR3. CDR3 sequence (DNA): TGTGCCTGGAGGGTTGACAGGGATTCACCCCTCCACTTT. It is translated as CAWRVDRDSPLHF. This chain joins TRBV30 and TRBJ1-6; 7 bases map to TRBD1. The J segment lost 8 bases and the V segment lost 3 bases, leaving 4 bases of the junction unmatched. The CDR3 consists of 13 residues. In germline, CDR1 is GTSNPN, CDR2 SVGIG (reference sequence). Full variable domain (missing parts from reference TRBV30 and TRBJ1-6): SQTIHQWPATLVQPVGSPLSLECTVEGTSNPNLYWYRQAAGRGLQLLFYSVGIGQISSEVPQNLSASRPQDRQFILSSKKLLLSDSGFYLCAWRVDRDSPLHFGNGTRLTVT.

The chain recombines TRBV6-5 with TRBJ2-3; D is unresolved. V lost 5 bases and J lost 5, with 8 bases in between. CDR1 and CDR2 from the germline V gene are MNHEY and SVGAGI. The CDR3 covers 12 residues. The CDR3 spells CASSDLRDTQYF. CDR3 coding DNA: TGTGCCAGCAGTGACTTAAGAGATACGCAGTATTTT.

V is TRBV18 and J is TRBJ1-5; D gene ambiguous. Between the trimmed V and J ends, which lost 3 bases and 5 bases, there was a span of 14 bases. Germline CDR1 KGHSH, CDR2 LQKENI. The CDR3 extends over 15 amino acids. The chain's CDR3 is CASSPAASFDQPQHF. The CDR3 DNA reads TGTGCCAGCTCACCGGCCGCCAGTTTCGATCAGCCCCAGCATTTT.